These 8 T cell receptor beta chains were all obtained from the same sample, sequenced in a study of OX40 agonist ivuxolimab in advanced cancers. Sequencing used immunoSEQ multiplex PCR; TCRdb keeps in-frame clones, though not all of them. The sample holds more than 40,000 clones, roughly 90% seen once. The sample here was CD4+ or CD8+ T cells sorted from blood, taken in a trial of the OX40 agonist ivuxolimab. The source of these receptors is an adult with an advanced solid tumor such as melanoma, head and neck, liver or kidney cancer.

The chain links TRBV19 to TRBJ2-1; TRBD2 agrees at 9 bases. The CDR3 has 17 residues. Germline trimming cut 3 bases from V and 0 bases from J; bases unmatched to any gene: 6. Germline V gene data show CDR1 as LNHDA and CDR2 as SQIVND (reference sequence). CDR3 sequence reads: CASSISGGRSSYNEQFF. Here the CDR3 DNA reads TGTGCCAGTAGTATTAGCGGGGGACGAAGCTCCTACAATGAGCAGTTCTTC.

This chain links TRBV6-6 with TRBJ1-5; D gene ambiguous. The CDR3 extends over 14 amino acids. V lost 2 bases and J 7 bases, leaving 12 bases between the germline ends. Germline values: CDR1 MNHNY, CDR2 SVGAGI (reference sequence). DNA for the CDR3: TGTGCCAGCAGTTACGAGATAGGGCGCCAGCCCCAGCATTTT. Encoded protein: CASSYEIGRQPQHF.

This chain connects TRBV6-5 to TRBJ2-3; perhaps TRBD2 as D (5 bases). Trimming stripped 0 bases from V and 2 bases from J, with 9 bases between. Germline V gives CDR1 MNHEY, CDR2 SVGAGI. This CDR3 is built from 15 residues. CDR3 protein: CASSYSGLYTDTQYF. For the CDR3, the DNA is TGTGCCAGCAGTTACTCCGGACTCTACACAGATACGCAGTATTTT.

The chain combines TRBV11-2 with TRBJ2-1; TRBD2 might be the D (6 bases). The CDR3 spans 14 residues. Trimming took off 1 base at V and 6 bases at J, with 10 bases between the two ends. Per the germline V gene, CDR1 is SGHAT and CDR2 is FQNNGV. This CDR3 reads CASSLVGGTNEQFF. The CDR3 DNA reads TGTGCCAGCAGCTTAGTCGGGGGTACCAATGAGCAGTTCTTC.

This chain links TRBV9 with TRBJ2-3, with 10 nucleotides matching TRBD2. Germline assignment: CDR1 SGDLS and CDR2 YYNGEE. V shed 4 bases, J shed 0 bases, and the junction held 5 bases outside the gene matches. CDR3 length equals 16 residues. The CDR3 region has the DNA TGTGCCAGCAGCTTAGGACTAGCGGCTAGCACAGATACGCAGTATTTT. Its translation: CASSLGLAASTDTQYF.

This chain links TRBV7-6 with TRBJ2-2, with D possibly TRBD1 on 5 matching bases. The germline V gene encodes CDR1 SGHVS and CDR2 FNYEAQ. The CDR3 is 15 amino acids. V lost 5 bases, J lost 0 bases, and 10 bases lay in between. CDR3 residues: CASSPGNANTGELFF. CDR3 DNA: TGTGCCAGCAGCCCAGGGAACGCGAACACCGGGGAGCTGTTTTTT.

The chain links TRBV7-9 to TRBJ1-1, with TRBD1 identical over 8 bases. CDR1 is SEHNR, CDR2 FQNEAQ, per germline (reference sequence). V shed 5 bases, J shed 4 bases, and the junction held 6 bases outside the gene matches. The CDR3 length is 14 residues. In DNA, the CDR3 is TGTGCCAGCAGCCCTAGACAGGGGTTCACTGAAGCTTTCTTT. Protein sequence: CASSPRQGFTEAFF.

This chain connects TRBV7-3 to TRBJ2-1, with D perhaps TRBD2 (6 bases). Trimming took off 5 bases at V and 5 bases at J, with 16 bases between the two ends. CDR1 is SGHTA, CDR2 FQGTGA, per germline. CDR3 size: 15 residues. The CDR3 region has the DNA TGTGCCAGCAGCCAAGTCGGCGGGACGGACAATGAGCAGTTCTTC. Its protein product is CASSQVGGTDNEQFF. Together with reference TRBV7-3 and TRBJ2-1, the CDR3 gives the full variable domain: GAGVSQTPSNKVTEKGKYVELRCDPISGHTALYWYRQSLGQGPEFLIYFQGTGAADDSGLPNDRFFAVRPEGSVSTLKIQRTERGDSAVYLCASSQVGGTDNEQFFGPGTRLTVL.